The rows below give T cell receptor beta chains drawn from one sample of a study of cytomegalovirus exposure and HLA in healthy donors. Sequencing used immunoSEQ multiplex PCR; TCRdb keeps in-frame clones, though not all of them. In the table there are roughly 150,000 clones, nearly 80% of which are singletons. Sample: PBMCs. The receptors stem from a young man in good health and CMV-seronegative. Each CDR3 is given with its conserved first and last residue. The D gene is left open where the match is weak. Expanded clones are given a class, and other clones once, few, many or no size at all.

clone size	D gene	V gene	J gene	CDR3 protein	CDR3 DNA
.	TRBD1	TRBV5-1	TRBJ2-3	CASSSDRRVEDTQYF	TGCGCCAGCAGCTCGGACAGGCGAGTCGAAGATACGCAGTATTTT
.	TRBD2	TRBV28	TRBJ2-3	CASRRTSGRMDTQYF	TGTGCCAGCAGGAGGACTAGCGGGAGGATGGATACGCAGTATTTT
.	TRBD2	TRBV19	TRBJ2-7	CASKFSSGLDAYEQYF	TGTGCCAGTAAGTTCTCTAGCGGCCTCGACGCCTACGAGCAGTACTTC
.	.	TRBV6-5	TRBJ1-2	CASTQAGNYGYTF	TGTGCCAGCACCCAGGCCGGCAACTATGGCTACACCTTC
.	.	TRBV6-5	TRBJ2-5	CASSYSKPSQGETQYF	TGTGCCAGCAGTTACTCGAAGCCTTCCCAGGGGGAGACCCAGTACTTC
.	.	TRBV18	TRBJ1-2	CASSTAIRDGYTF	TGTGCCAGCTCGACAGCCATACGGGATGGCTACACCTTC
.	.	TRBV7-2	TRBJ2-2	CASSLVIRNTGELFF	TGTGCCAGCAGCTTAGTGATCAGGAACACCGGGGAGCTGTTTTTT
few	TRBD1	TRBV10-3	TRBJ2-7	CAISPGQGYEQYF	TGTGCCATCAGTCCGGGACAGGGGTACGAGCAGTACTTC
once	TRBD1	TRBV5-1	TRBJ1-1	CASSSRDRREAFF	TGCGCCAGCAGCTCCCGGGACAGGCGTGAAGCTTTCTTT
.	.	TRBV7-2	TRBJ2-7	CASSLARGSDEQYF	TGTGCCAGCAGCTTAGCGCGTGGGAGCGACGAGCAGTACTTC
.	TRBD2	TRBV5-4	TRBJ2-1	CASSLAGGLQNEQFF	TGTGCCAGCAGTTTAGCGGGAGGGCTGCAAAATGAGCAGTTCTTC
.	TRBD2	TRBV7-8	TRBJ2-1	CASSLSSLLAGEGEQFF	TGTGCCAGCAGCTTATCCTCTCTCCTAGCGGGAGAAGGTGAGCAGTTCTTC
.	TRBD2	TRBV11-2	TRBJ2-7	CASSSTSAPYEQYF	TGTGCCAGCAGCTCAACTAGCGCCCCCTACGAGCAGTACTTC
few	.	TRBV19	TRBJ2-1	CASSIVKAGGNEQFF	TGTGCCAGTAGTATAGTAAAAGCGGGCGGCAATGAGCAGTTCTTC
.	.	TRBV7-6	TRBJ1-4	CASSPGDSWGGKLFF	TGTGCCAGCAGCCCGGGGGACTCTTGGGGCGGAAAACTGTTTTTT
.	.	TRBV29-1	TRBJ1-2	CSVDKQVHGYTF	TGCAGCGTTGACAAACAGGTCCATGGCTACACCTTC
.	TRBD1	TRBV10-1	TRBJ1-5	CASSEGTAHSNQPQHF	TGCGCCAGCAGTGAGGGGACAGCTCATAGCAATCAGCCCCAGCATTTT
.	.	TRBV5-6	TRBJ1-5	CASSLGQNQPQHF	TGTGCCAGCAGCTTAGGACAGAATCAGCCCCAGCATTTT
.	TRBD2	TRBV14	TRBJ2-5	CASSQRLAGEETQYF	TGTGCCAGCAGCCAAAGACTAGCGGGAGAAGAGACCCAGTACTTC
.	.	TRBV28	TRBJ2-7	CASRGGYEQYF	TGTGCCAGCAGGGGGGGATACGAGCAGTACTTC
.	.	TRBV29-1	TRBJ2-5	CSVEEWSRAHETQYF	TGCAGCGTTGAAGAATGGAGCAGGGCCCATGAGACCCAGTACTTC
.	.	TRBV27	TRBJ2-7	CASSSHQGRAREQYF	TGTGCCAGCAGTTCCCATCAGGGTCGAGCAAGGGAGCAGTACTTC
once	TRBD1	TRBV27	TRBJ1-1	CASSLSERDRGKAFF	TGTGCCAGCAGTTTGTCCGAAAGGGACAGGGGGAAAGCTTTCTTT
.	.	TRBV5-8	TRBJ1-5	CASSKPQGGLRQPQHF	TGTGCCAGCAGCAAGCCACAGGGCGGTCTTAGACAGCCCCAGCATTTT
.	TRBD1	TRBV7-9	TRBJ1-1	CASSRQGTNTEAFF	TGTGCCAGCAGTCGACAGGGGACCAACACTGAAGCTTTCTTT
few	.	TRBV2	TRBJ2-7	CASSKASVGIEQYF	TGTGCCAGCAGTAAGGCTAGCGTAGGAATCGAGCAGTACTTC
.	.	TRBV27	TRBJ1-1	CASSSSGFRNTEAFF	TGTGCCAGCAGTTCCTCAGGGTTCCGGAACACTGAAGCTTTCTTT
.	TRBD1	TRBV28	TRBJ1-2	CASSPSRGLGYTF	TGTGCCAGCAGTCCTAGCAGGGGGCTGGGCTACACCTTC
.	.	TRBV28	TRBJ2-5	CASRKVGALETQYF	TGTGCCAGCAGAAAGGTGGGGGCCCTAGAGACCCAGTACTTC
.	TRBD1	TRBV5-6	TRBJ2-7	CASIGTGGIYEQYF	TGTGCCAGCATCGGGACAGGGGGTATCTACGAGCAGTACTTC
.	.	TRBV6-5	TRBJ1-3	CASSYAGFLSGNTIYF	TGTGCCAGCAGTTACGCCGGGTTTCTCTCTGGAAACACCATATATTTT
.	TRBD2	TRBV15	TRBJ2-5	CATRGRVQETQYF	TGTGCCACCAGAGGGAGGGTGCAAGAGACCCAGTACTTC
.	.	TRBV4-3	TRBJ1-1	CASSQDSPGKPEAFF	TGCGCCAGCAGCCAAGACAGTCCGGGAAAACCTGAAGCTTTCTTT
once	TRBD2	TRBV5-1	TRBJ2-5	CASSSGGTSGSETQYF	TGCGCCAGCAGCTCGGGGGGGACTAGCGGTAGCGAGACCCAGTACTTC
.	TRBD2	TRBV29-1	TRBJ2-3	CSSSSGGGSTDTQYF	TGCAGCTCCTCTAGCGGGGGGGGGAGCACAGATACGCAGTATTTT
.	.	TRBV28	TRBJ1-1	CASSSLFTEAFF	TGTGCCAGCAGTTCCCTTTTCACTGAAGCTTTCTTT
.	TRBD1	TRBV7-9	TRBJ2-3	CASSLDRDRGYLDTQYF	TGTGCCAGCAGCTTGGACCGGGACAGGGGTTATTTGGATACGCAGTATTTT
.	.	TRBV7-9	TRBJ1-2	CSSSLLNYGYTF	TGTTCCAGCAGCCTCCTGAACTATGGCTACACCTTC
.	.	TRBV7-2	TRBJ2-1	CASSPYGGEQFF	TGTGCCAGCAGCCCGTACGGAGGTGAGCAGTTCTTC
.	TRBD1	TRBV7-2	TRBJ2-7	CASSPTTGSSYEQYF	TGTGCCAGCAGCCCTACGACAGGGAGCTCCTACGAGCAGTACTTC
.	TRBD2	TRBV7-2	TRBJ2-5	CASSPIAGGETQYF	TGTGCCAGCAGCCCCATAGCGGGAGGGGAGACCCAGTACTTC
.	.	TRBV5-4	TRBJ2-2	CASNRELNTGELFF	TGTGCCAGCAACAGGGAACTAAACACCGGGGAGCTGTTTTTT
.	TRBD2	TRBV13	TRBJ2-3	CASSLPSSGGKDTQYF	TGTGCCAGCAGCCTGCCTAGTAGCGGGGGGAAGGATACGCAGTATTTT
.	TRBD2	TRBV2	TRBJ2-3	CASGRLAGWDTQYF	TGTGCCAGCGGACGACTAGCGGGGTGGGATACGCAGTATTTT
.	.	TRBV20-1	TRBJ1-1	CSAPDTEAFF	TGCAGTGCTCCTGACACTGAAGCTTTCTTT
.	TRBD1	TRBV6-1	TRBJ2-7	CASSVGTGLYEQYF	TGTGCCAGCAGTGTAGGGACAGGGCTCTACGAGCAGTACTTC
.	.	TRBV19	TRBJ1-2	CASSYRTYGYTF	TGTGCCAGCTCGTACAGGACCTATGGCTACACCTTC
.	.	TRBV5-1	TRBJ2-1	CASSQGVLQFF	TGCGCCAGCAGCCAAGGGGTTCTGCAGTTCTTC
once	.	TRBV9	TRBJ2-1	CASSVGLSHEQFF	TGTGCCAGCAGCGTAGGGCTTTCCCATGAGCAGTTCTTC
.	.	TRBV6-6	TRBJ2-1	CASSYGSLYNEQFF	TGTGCCAGCAGTTACGGGAGCCTCTACAATGAGCAGTTCTTC
.	.	TRBV7-2	TRBJ2-7	CASSLAGVSYEQYF	TGTGCCAGCAGCTTAGCGGGAGTGTCCTACGAGCAGTACTTC
.	TRBD1	TRBV5-1	TRBJ1-2	CASSNGQGIMSGYGYTF	TGCGCCAGCAGCAACGGACAGGGTATTATGTCGGGTTATGGCTACACCTTC
once	.	TRBV7-9	TRBJ1-3	CASSAHPGTGNTIYF	TGTGCCAGCAGCGCCCACCCAGGGACAGGAAACACCATATATTTT
few	.	TRBV7-9	TRBJ1-4	CASSPSRAASYEKLFF	TGTGCCAGCAGTCCAAGTCGCGCGGCTTCTTATGAAAAACTGTTTTTT
.	.	TRBV30	TRBJ2-7	CAWSYRGSHSYEQYF	TGTGCCTGGAGTTACCGCGGATCCCACTCCTACGAGCAGTACTTC
.	TRBD2	TRBV5-1	TRBJ2-2	CASSPTRGLAGVTTGELFF	TGCGCCAGCAGCCCCACCCGAGGGCTAGCGGGGGTAACCACCGGGGAGCTGTTTTTT
.	.	TRBV5-1	TRBJ2-5	CASSLEASSQTQYF	TGCGCCAGCAGCTTGGAGGCTAGTAGTCAGACCCAGTACTTC
.	TRBD2	TRBV5-1	TRBJ2-1	CASSLSTSGMTNEQFF	TGCGCCAGCAGCTTATCGACTAGCGGGATGACGAATGAGCAGTTCTTC